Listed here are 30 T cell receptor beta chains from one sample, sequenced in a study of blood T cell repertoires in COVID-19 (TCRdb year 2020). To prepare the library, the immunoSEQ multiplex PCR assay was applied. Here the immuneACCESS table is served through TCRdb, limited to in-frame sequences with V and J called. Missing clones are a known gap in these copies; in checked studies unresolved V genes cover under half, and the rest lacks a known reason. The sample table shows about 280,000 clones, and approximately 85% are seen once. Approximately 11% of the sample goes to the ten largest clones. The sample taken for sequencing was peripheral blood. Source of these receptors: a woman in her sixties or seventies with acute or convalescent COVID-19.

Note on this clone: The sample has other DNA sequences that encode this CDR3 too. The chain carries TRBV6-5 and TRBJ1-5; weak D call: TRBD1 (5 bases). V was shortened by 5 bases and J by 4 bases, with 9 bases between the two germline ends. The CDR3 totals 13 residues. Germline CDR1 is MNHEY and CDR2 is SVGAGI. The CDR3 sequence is CASSRQPNQPQHF. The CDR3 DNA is TGTGCCAGCAGTAGACAGCCGAATCAGCCCCAGCATTTT.

DNA of the CDR3: TGTGCCAGCAGCCGGGACAGGCGGGGCTCCTACGAGCAGTACTTC. Its protein product is CASSRDRRGSYEQYF. The chain uses TRBV3-1 (or the pseudogene TRBV3-2) and TRBJ2-7; 8 bases are a match to TRBD1. Germline CDR1 LGHDT, CDR2 YNNKEL (reference sequence). CDR3 length equals 15 residues. V gave up 4 bases and J gave up 0 bases; unmatched junction bases: 5.

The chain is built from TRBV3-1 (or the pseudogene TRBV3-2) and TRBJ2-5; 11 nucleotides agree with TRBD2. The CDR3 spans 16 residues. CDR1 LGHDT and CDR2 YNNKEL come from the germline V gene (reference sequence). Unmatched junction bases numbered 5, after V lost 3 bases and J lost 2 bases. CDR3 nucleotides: TGTGCCAGCAGCCAGGCCGGGACTAGCGGTCAAGAGACCCAGTACTTC. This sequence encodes CASSQAGTSGQETQYF.

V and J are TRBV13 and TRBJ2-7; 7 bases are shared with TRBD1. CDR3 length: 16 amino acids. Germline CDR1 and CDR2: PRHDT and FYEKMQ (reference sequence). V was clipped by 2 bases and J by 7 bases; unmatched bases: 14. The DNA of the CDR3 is TGTGCCAGCAGCTTACCCAGAGCAGGGGGATTGGGAGAGCAGTACTTC. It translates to CASSLPRAGGLGEQYF.

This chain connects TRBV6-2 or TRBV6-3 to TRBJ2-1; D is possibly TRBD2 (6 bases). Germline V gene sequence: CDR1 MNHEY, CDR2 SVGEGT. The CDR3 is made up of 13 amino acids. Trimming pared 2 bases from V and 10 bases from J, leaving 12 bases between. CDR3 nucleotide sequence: TGTGCCAGCAGTTACGTCGGGGGACTCGAGCAGTTCTTC. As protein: CASSYVGGLEQFF.

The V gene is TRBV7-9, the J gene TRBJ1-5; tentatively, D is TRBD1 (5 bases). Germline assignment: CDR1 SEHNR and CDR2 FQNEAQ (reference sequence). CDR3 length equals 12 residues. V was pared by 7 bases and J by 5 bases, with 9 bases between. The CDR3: CASTRGDQPQHF. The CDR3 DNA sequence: TGTGCCAGCACCCGGGGGGATCAGCCCCAGCATTTT.

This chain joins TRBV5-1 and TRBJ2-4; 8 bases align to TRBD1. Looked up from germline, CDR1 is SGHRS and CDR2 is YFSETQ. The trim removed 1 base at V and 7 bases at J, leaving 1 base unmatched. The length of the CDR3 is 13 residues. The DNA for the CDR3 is TGCGCCAGCAGCTTGCAGGGGGCGAACATTCAGTACTTC. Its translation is CASSLQGANIQYF.

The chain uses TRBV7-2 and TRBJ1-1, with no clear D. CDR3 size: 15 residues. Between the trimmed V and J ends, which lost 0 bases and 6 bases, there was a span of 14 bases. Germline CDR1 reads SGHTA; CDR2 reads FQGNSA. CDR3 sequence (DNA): TGTGCCAGCAGCTTAGCCGTTGGTTTTCGCGCTGAAGCTTTCTTT. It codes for CASSLAVGFRAEAFF.

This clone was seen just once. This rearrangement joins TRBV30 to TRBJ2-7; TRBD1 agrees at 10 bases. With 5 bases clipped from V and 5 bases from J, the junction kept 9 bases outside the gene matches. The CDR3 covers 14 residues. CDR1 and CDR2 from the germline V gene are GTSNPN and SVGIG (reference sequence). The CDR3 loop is CAWGSGTGDNEQYF. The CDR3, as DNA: TGTGCCTGGGGCTCCGGGACAGGGGACAACGAGCAGTACTTC.

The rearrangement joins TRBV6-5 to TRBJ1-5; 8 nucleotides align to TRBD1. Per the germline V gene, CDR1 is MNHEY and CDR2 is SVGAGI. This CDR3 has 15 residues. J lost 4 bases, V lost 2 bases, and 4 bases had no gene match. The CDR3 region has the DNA TGTGCCAGCAGTTACAGACAGGGGAGAAATCAGCCCCAGCATTTT. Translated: CASSYRQGRNQPQHF.

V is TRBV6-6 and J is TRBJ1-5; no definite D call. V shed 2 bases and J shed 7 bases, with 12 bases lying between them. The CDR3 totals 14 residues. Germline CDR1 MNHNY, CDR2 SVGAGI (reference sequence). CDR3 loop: CASSYGWEAQPQHF. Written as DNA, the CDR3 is TGTGCCAGCAGTTACGGGTGGGAGGCCCAGCCCCAGCATTTT.

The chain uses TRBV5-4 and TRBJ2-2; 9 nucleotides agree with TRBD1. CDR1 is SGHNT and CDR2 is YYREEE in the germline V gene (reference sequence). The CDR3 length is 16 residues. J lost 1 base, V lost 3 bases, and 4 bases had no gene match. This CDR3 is CASSWGQGKNTGELFF. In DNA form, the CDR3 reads TGTGCCAGCAGCTGGGGACAGGGCAAGAACACCGGGGAGCTGTTTTTT.

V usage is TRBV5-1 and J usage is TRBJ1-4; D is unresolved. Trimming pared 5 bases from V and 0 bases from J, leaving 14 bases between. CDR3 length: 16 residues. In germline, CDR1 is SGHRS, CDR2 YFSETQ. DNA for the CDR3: TGCGCCAGCAGGGCAGGTGTAAGAACAACTAATGAAAAACTGTTTTTT. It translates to CASRAGVRTTNEKLFF.

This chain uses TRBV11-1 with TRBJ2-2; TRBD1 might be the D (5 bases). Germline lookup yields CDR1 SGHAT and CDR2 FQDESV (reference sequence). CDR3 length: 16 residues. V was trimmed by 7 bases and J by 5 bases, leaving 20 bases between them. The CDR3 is CASTAEPQERTGELFF. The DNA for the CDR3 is TGTGCCAGCACCGCAGAACCACAGGAGAGAACCGGGGAGCTGTTTTTT.

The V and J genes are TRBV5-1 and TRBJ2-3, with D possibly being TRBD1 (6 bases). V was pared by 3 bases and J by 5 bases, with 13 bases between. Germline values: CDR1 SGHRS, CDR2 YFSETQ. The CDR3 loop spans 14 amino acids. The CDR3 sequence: CASSSYLRGDTQYF. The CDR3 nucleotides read TGCGCCAGCAGCTCGTACCTCAGGGGAGATACGCAGTATTTT.

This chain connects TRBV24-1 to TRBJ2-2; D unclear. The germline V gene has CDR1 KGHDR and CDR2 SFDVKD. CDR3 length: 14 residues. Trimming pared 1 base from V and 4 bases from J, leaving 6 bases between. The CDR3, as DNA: TGTGCCACCAGTGATTTAGCAACCACCGGGGAGCTGTTTTTT. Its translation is CATSDLATTGELFF.

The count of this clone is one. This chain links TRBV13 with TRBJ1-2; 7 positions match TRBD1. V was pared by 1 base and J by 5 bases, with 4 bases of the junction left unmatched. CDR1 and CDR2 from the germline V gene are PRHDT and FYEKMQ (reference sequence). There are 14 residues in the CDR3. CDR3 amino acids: CASSLEGTAYGYTF. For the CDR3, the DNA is TGTGCCAGCAGCTTAGAGGGGACAGCGTATGGCTACACCTTC.

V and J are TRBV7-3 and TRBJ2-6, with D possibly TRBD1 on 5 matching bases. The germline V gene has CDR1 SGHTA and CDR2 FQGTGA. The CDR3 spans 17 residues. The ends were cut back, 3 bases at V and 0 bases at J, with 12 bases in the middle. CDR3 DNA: TGTGCCAGCAGCTTCAGGGCTACCCTCTCTGGGGCCAACGTCCTGACTTTC. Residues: CASSFRATLSGANVLTF. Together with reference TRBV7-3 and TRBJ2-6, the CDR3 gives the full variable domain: GAGVSQTPSNKVTEKGKYVELRCDPISGHTALYWYRQSLGQGPEFLIYFQGTGAADDSGLPNDRFFAVRPEGSVSTLKIQRTERGDSAVYLCASSFRATLSGANVLTFGAGSRLTVL.

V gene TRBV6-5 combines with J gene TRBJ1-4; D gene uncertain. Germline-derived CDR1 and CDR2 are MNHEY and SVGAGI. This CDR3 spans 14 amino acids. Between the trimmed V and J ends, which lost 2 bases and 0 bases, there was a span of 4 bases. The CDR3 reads CASSYSSTNEKLFF. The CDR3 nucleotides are TGTGCCAGCAGTTACAGCTCAACTAATGAAAAACTGTTTTTT.

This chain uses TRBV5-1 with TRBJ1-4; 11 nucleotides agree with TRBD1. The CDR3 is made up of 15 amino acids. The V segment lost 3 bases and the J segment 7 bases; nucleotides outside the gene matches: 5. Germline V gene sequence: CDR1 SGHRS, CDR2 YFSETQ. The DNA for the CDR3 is TGCGCCAGCAGCTGGACAGGGGGCGCGGGTGAAAAACTGTTTTTT. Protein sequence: CASSWTGGAGEKLFF.

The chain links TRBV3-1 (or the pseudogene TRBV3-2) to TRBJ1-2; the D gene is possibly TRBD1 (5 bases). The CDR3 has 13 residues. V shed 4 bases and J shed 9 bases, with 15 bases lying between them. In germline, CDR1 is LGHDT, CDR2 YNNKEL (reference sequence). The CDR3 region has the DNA TGTGCCAGCAGCCCGGACGGAAAGGGGAGCTACACCTTC. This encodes CASSPDGKGSYTF.

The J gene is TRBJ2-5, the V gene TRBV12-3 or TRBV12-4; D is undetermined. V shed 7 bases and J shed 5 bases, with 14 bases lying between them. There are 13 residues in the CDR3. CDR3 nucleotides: TGTGCCAGCACTTTGTCAGGCACTGAGACCCAGTACTTC. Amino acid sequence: CASTLSGTETQYF.

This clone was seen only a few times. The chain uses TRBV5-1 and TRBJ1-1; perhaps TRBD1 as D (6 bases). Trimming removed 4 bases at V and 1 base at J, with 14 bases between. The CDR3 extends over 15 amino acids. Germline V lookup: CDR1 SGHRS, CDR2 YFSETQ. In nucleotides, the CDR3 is TGCGCCAGCAGCCCCCAACAGGGCCGGAACACTGAAGCTTTCTTT. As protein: CASSPQQGRNTEAFF. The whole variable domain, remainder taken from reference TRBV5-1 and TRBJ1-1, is KAGVTQTPRYLIKTRGQQVTLSCSPISGHRSVSWYQQTPGQGLQFLFEYFSETQRNKGNFPGRFSGRQFSNSRSEMNVSTLELGDSALYLCASSPQQGRNTEAFFGQGTRLTVV.

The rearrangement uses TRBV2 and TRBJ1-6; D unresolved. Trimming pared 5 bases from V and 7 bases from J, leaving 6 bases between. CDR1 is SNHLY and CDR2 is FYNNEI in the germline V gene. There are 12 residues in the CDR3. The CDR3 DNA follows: TGTGCCAGCAGTAAGAGGAATTCACCCCTCCACTTT. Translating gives CASSKRNSPLHF.

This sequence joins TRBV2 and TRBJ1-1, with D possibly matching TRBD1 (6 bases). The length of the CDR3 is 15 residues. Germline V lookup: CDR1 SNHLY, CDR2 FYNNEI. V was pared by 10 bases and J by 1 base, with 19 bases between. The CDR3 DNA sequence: TGTGCCAACTCAAGCCCGGTAGGGGGGAACACTGAAGCTTTCTTT. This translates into CANSSPVGGNTEAFF.

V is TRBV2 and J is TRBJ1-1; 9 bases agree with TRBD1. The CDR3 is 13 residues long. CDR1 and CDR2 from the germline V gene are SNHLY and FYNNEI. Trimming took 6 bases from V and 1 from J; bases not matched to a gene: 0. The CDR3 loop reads CASRGQGNTEAFF. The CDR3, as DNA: TGTGCCAGCAGGGGACAGGGGAACACTGAAGCTTTCTTT.

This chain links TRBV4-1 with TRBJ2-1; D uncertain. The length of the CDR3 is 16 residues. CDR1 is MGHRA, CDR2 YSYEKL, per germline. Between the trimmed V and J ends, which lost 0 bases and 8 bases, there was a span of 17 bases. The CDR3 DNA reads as TGCGCCAGCAGCCAAGAACTGGCGTCAGTGAGCGATGAGCAGTTCTTC. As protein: CASSQELASVSDEQFF.

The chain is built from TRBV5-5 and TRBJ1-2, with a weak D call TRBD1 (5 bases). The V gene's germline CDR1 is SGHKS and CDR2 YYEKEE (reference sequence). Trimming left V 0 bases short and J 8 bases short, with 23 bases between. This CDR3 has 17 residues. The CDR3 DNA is TGTGCCAGCAGCTTGGCGGGGCGAAGCGGCACCGGGGGAGGCTACACCTTC. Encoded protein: CASSLAGRSGTGGGYTF.

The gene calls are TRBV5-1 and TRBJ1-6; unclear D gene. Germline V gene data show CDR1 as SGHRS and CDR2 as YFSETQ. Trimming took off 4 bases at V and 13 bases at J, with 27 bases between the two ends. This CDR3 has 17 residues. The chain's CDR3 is CASSPGSSGGSLGPLHF. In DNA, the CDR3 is TGCGCCAGCAGCCCGGGGAGCAGCGGAGGGTCGTTAGGCCCCCTCCACTTT.

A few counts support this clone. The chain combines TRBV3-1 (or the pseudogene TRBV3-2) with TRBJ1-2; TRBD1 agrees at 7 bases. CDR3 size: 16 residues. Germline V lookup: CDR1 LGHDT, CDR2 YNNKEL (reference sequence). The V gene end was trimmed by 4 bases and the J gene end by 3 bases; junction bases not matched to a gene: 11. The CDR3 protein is CASSRENRGADYGYTF. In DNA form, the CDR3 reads TGTGCCAGCAGCCGAGAGAACAGGGGCGCCGACTATGGCTACACCTTC.